Sequencing of this T cell receptor (beta chain) was carried out in a study of T cell changes during pregnancy in multiple sclerosis. Clones were read by immunoSEQ multiplex PCR, and TCRdb kept only the in-frame ones, dropping some. The data contain about 36,000 clones, about 92% of them seen just once; the ten biggest clones take up 1.2%. CDR1 and CDR2 (germline): SGDLS, YYNGEE. Trimming removed 2 bases from V and 4 bases from J, with 10 bases in between. The CDR3 extends over 14 amino acids. The gene calls are TRBV9 and TRBJ1-3, with unresolved D. Material for sequencing was PBMCs (not recorded whether the cells were cultured). The receptor's source is a female donor with multiple sclerosis, enrolled in a pregnancy study. The CDR3 DNA sequence: TGTGCCAGCAGCGTGATGCTAACCGGAAACACCATATATTTT. It translates to CASSVMLTGNTIYF.